This TCR beta chain is from a study of T-cell memory formation after mild COVID-19. As regards this clonotype: No antigen is known for it.

Study findings and constraints: Day 15 to 85 contracting clones showed balanced CD4/CD8; later expanders leaned CD4+. Shrinking CD4+ clones were chiefly CM and EM; CD8+ ones were chiefly EMRA.

Constant-segment primers were used for 5'RACE, and the resulting TCR alpha and TCR beta cDNA libraries carried sample barcodes and UMIs. Each CDR3 protein is one row after TCRdb ran MiXCR on the 5' RACE reads. The table shows roughly 560,000 distinct CDR3 sequences, with about a fifth occurring only once. CDR1 GTSNPN and CDR2 SVGIG come from the germline V gene (reference sequence). The trim removed 0 bases at V and 9 bases at J, leaving 15 bases unmatched. The CDR3 consists of 17 residues. The sequenced sample was PBMCs or a T cell subset sorted from them (not recorded which). The source is an adult woman who had mild COVID-19 (a few samples of this study predate the infection). Cell type and time point are not known. The rearrangement joins TRBV30 to TRBJ2-1; 9 bases match TRBD2. The CDR3 coding sequence is TGTGCCTGGAGTGTATCCGACGGCGGGAGGGGTGTCGGTGAGCAGTTCTTC. Protein product: CAWSVSDGGRGVGEQFF.